Presented here are 17 T cell receptor beta chains from one specimen sequenced in a study of CD4 T cells in relation to SARS-CoV-2 and coronaviruses (dated by TCRdb to about 2021). The library was prepared using the immunoSEQ multiplex PCR assay. In TCRdb, the immuneACCESS table is reduced to in-frame sequences with V and J assigned. These tables do not hold every clone; where another copy was compared, an unresolved V gene accounts for under half, and the others remain unexplained. For this sample there are 25,000 to 30,000 clones; 65% to 85% appear just once. The ten largest make up 10% to 15% of the sample. CD4+ T cells from unexposed donors were collected before the COVID-19 pandemic (2011-2018). Following 10 days of culture, the EasySep CD4+ T cell isolation kit was used to isolate CD4+ T cells. No antigen has been assigned to these receptors. The source material was CD4+ T cells from PBMCs, cultured in vitro. Receptor source: a human donor in good health.

CDR3 in DNA: TGTGCCAGCAGCCAAGGACATCCCGGGACCCAGTACTTC. It translates to CASSQGHPGTQYF. V is TRBV3-1 (or the pseudogene TRBV3-2) and J is TRBJ2-5; D gene ambiguous. The germline gives CDR1 LGHDT, CDR2 YNNKEL (reference sequence). CDR3 length equals 13 residues. The V end lost 1 base, the J end lost 7 bases, and 10 bases lay between the germline ends.

This clone was counted only a few times. This sequence joins TRBV7-9 and TRBJ1-2, with TRBD1 matching over 12 bases. V lost 7 bases to trimming and J lost 2 bases; unmatched junction nucleotides: 11. The germline CDR1 and CDR2 sequences are SEHNR and FQNEAQ (reference sequence). The CDR3 totals 17 residues. The CDR3 spells CASIMRGQGAVNYGYTF. CDR3 coding DNA: TGTGCCAGCATAATGCGGGGACAGGGGGCCGTCAACTATGGCTACACCTTC.

This sequence joins TRBV7-2 and TRBJ2-1, with 12 bases aligning to TRBD2. The V gene end was trimmed by 5 bases and the J gene end by 7 bases; junction bases not matched to a gene: 6. Germline CDR1 SGHTA, CDR2 FQGNSA. This CDR3 region has 15 residues. DNA of the CDR3: TGTGCCAGCAGCCCTGGACTAGCGGGAATGAATGAGCAGTTCTTC. It encodes CASSPGLAGMNEQFF.

The chain uses TRBV19 and TRBJ2-3; a possible D gene is TRBD2 (6 bases). The germline gives CDR1 LNHDA, CDR2 SQIVND (reference sequence). The CDR3 sequence is 17 residues long. V was pared by 5 bases and J by 2 bases, with 20 bases between. The CDR3 region has the DNA TGTGCCAGTAGTCCACCCCGTTGGCGGGGCTCCACAGATACGCAGTATTTT. This encodes CASSPPRWRGSTDTQYF.

The rearrangement links TRBV4-1 to TRBJ2-1; possibly TRBD1 or TRBD2 for D (5 bases each). Germline V gene sequence: CDR1 MGHRA, CDR2 YSYEKL. Trimming took 4 bases from V and 10 from J, leaving 23 bases between them. This CDR3 spans 16 amino acids. Here the CDR3 DNA reads TGCGCCAGCAGCCCCGATAGAGGGACCCCCGCTTCGGAGCAGTTCTTC. This translates into CASSPDRGTPASEQFF.

The V and J genes are TRBV9 and TRBJ2-6; D is perhaps TRBD2 (6 bases). The CDR3 covers 19 residues. V shed 0 bases and J shed 0 bases, with 16 bases lying between them. The germline gives CDR1 SGDLS, CDR2 YYNGEE. The CDR3 DNA reads TGTGCCAGCAGCGTAGTTAGCCGACTAGGATACTCTGGGGCCAACGTCCTGACTTTC. Amino acid sequence: CASSVVSRLGYSGANVLTF. Supplemented by reference TRBV9 and TRBJ2-6, the full variable domain reads DSGVTQTPKHLITATGQRVTLRCSPRSGDLSVYWYQQSLDQGLQFLIQYYNGEERAKGNILERFSAQQFPDLHSELNLSSLELGDSALYFCASSVVSRLGYSGANVLTFGAGSRLTVL.

V is TRBV19 and J is TRBJ2-3, with D tentatively TRBD2 (7 bases). The V gene's germline CDR1 is LNHDA and CDR2 SQIVND (reference sequence). Trimming shortened V by 7 bases and J by 1 base, and 18 bases separated the two germline ends. The CDR3 spans 16 residues. DNA for the CDR3: TGTGCCAGTACTCCCCGGGGGGCCAGTGGCACAGATACGCAGTATTTT. Protein: CASTPRGASGTDTQYF. Complete variable domain (other parts from reference TRBV19 and TRBJ2-3): DGGITQSPKYLFRKEGQNVTLSCEQNLNHDAMYWYRQDPGQGLRLIYYSQIVNDFQKGDIAEGYSVSREKKESFPLTVTSAQKNPTAFYLCASTPRGASGTDTQYFGPGTRLTVL.

The chain combines TRBV19 with TRBJ1-2, with a weak D call TRBD1 (6 bases). Germline CDR1 reads LNHDA; CDR2 reads SQIVND (reference sequence). CDR3 length: 14 amino acids. V shed 0 bases and J shed 1 base, with 6 bases lying between them. CDR3 nucleotide sequence: TGTGCCAGTAGTATAGACAGGGGTAACTATGGCTACACCTTC. This translates into CASSIDRGNYGYTF.

The rearrangement uses TRBV28 and TRBJ2-6, with TRBD2 matching 14 bases. CDR1 and CDR2 (germline): MDHEN, SYDVKM. J gave up 0 bases and V 4 bases, and 2 bases lay outside the gene matches. This CDR3 is 18 amino acids long. The CDR3 DNA reads as TGTGCCAGCAGTTCTGGACTAGCGGGGGGCTCTGGGGCCAACGTCCTGACTTTC. Its protein is CASSSGLAGGSGANVLTF.

The chain links TRBV11-2 to TRBJ2-7, with TRBD2 matching over 9 bases. Per the germline V gene, CDR1 is SGHAT and CDR2 is FQNNGV. Trimming took 1 base from V and 6 from J; bases not matched to a gene: 4. The CDR3 is 14 amino acids. The CDR3 coding sequence is TGTGCCAGCAGCTTAGGCGGGGGGGCCGCCGAGCAGTACTTC. This sequence encodes CASSLGGGAAEQYF. Combining the CDR3 with reference TRBV11-2 and TRBJ2-7 gives the whole variable domain EAGVAQSPRYKIIEKRQSVAFWCNPISGHATLYWYQQILGQGPKLLIQFQNNGVVDDSQLPKDRFSAERLKGVDSTLKIQPAKLEDSAVYLCASSLGGGAAEQYFGPGTRLTVT.

There are a few counts of this clone. V is TRBV15 and J is TRBJ1-4, with 10 bases fitting TRBD1. Germline V gene data show CDR1 as LNHNV and CDR2 as YYDKDF (reference sequence). The CDR3 is made up of 14 amino acids. The junction had 7 bases not matched to a gene; V was cut back by 5 bases and J by 10 bases. CDR3 sequence: CATSSDRGLGKLFF. The CDR3 DNA is TGTGCCACCAGCTCAGACAGGGGGCTCGGAAAACTGTTTTTT.

The CDR3 DNA sequence: TGTGCCAGCAGCCTCGACCCGGGACAGGGGACTTTCTATGGCTACACCTTC. It codes for CASSLDPGQGTFYGYTF. This chain joins TRBV5-4 and TRBJ1-2; the match to TRBD1 covers 10 bases. The germline V gene has CDR1 SGHNT and CDR2 YYREEE (reference sequence). The trim removed 4 bases at V and 4 bases at J, leaving 13 bases unmatched. The CDR3 loop spans 17 amino acids.

The chain has TRBV6-5 and TRBJ1-2; no definite D call. Per germline, CDR1 MNHEY and CDR2 SVGAGI. This CDR3 region has 11 residues. Trimming took 9 bases from V and 4 from J, leaving 9 bases between them. The CDR3 loop reads CASTTAYGYTF. The CDR3 coding sequence is TGTGCCAGTACCACAGCCTATGGCTACACCTTC.

The V call is TRBV18, the J call TRBJ1-2; 8 bases map to TRBD1. Per germline, CDR1 KGHSH and CDR2 LQKENI. Trimming at V came to 2 bases and at J to 4 bases, leaving 9 bases not matched to a gene. This CDR3 has 16 residues. CDR3: CASSPNRWTGSYGYTF. The CDR3 nucleotides are TGTGCCAGCTCACCAAATCGTTGGACAGGGTCCTATGGCTACACCTTC.

This chain connects TRBV5-5 to TRBJ1-4; 7 bases match TRBD1. Germline CDR1 SGHKS, CDR2 YYEKEE (reference sequence). The trim removed 1 base at V and 8 bases at J, leaving 5 bases unmatched. CDR3 size: 14 residues. The CDR3 spells CASSLWGQTEKLFF. CDR3 in DNA: TGTGCCAGCAGCTTGTGGGGACAGACCGAAAAACTGTTTTTT.

This sequence joins TRBV7-9 and TRBJ1-1; TRBD1 might be the D (5 bases). With 5 bases removed from V and 7 bases from J, the gap between germline ends came to 14 bases. The CDR3 consists of 13 residues. Germline V gene lookup returns CDR1 SEHNR and CDR2 FQNEAQ (reference sequence). The CDR3 spells CASSPGTRSEAFF. CDR3 bases: TGTGCCAGCAGCCCCGGGACCCGTAGTGAAGCTTTCTTT.

This clone rates as hyperexpanded. CDR3 sequence reads: CASRFTGELFF. DNA for the CDR3: TGTGCCAGCAGATTCACCGGGGAGCTGTTTTTT. V gene TRBV7-2 combines with J gene TRBJ2-2; D remains unclear. Germline lookup yields CDR1 SGHTA and CDR2 FQGNSA. V was trimmed by 6 bases and J by 4 bases, leaving 3 bases between them. This CDR3 comprises 11 residues.